These 13 T cell receptor beta chains originate from one sample sequenced in a study of blood T cell repertoires in COVID-19. Using immunoSEQ multiplex PCR, the repertoire was profiled, and TCRdb retains in-frame clones only, with some absent. The profile shows around 190,000 clones, 70% to 85% of them singletons. The sample was peripheral blood. Source of these receptors: a human donor in a cohort sampled during active COVID-19.

Here the CDR3 reads CASGGTSGRAYEQFF. The CDR3 bases are TGTGCCAGCGGGGGGACTAGCGGGAGGGCCTATGAGCAGTTCTTC. The chain uses TRBV2 and TRBJ2-1; 16 nucleotides match TRBD2. Per the germline V gene, CDR1 is SNHLY and CDR2 is FYNNEI. The CDR3 loop spans 15 amino acids. With 8 bases clipped from V and 8 bases from J, the junction kept 6 bases outside the gene matches.

The chain links TRBV28 to TRBJ1-4, with TRBD1 as a possible D gene (6 bases). CDR3 length: 13 amino acids. Germline-derived CDR1 and CDR2 are MDHEN and SYDVKM. The germline V and J ends were trimmed by 8 bases and 4 bases, with 11 bases remaining between them. The CDR3 DNA reads TGTGCCAGCCGGACAGCTATTAATGAAAAACTGTTTTTT. It is translated as CASRTAINEKLFF.

This chain joins TRBV3-1 (or the pseudogene TRBV3-2) and TRBJ1-1; D gene ambiguous. The V end was cut by 0 bases, the J end by 11 bases, with 16 bases between. Germline CDR1 is LGHDT and CDR2 is YNNKEL (reference sequence). This CDR3 is 14 amino acids long. CDR3 protein: CASSQEFRNAKAFF. In DNA form, the CDR3 reads TGTGCCAGCAGCCAAGAATTCAGGAATGCGAAGGCTTTCTTT.

The chain joins TRBV30 to TRBJ1-1, with D possibly matching TRBD1 (6 bases). V was shortened by 2 bases and J by 4 bases, with 14 bases between the two germline ends. Looked up from germline, CDR1 is GTSNPN and CDR2 is SVGIG (reference sequence). This CDR3 has 14 amino acids. The CDR3 region is CAWSSGGGGTEAFF. As DNA, the CDR3 is TGTGCCTGGAGTAGCGGGGGCGGCGGCACTGAAGCTTTCTTT.

In its sample, this clone was seen many times. CDR3 DNA: TGTGCCTGCCGCACCGGGACAGTGAACACTGAAGCTTTCTTT. It encodes CACRTGTVNTEAFF. The V call is TRBV30, the J call TRBJ1-1; 7 bases align to TRBD1. There are 14 residues in the CDR3. Germline trimming cut 6 bases from V and 0 bases from J; bases unmatched to any gene: 7. The germline CDR1 and CDR2 sequences are GTSNPN and SVGIG (reference sequence).

The CDR3 DNA follows: TGTGCCAGCAGCAAAGGGACGGAGGTGAACACCGGGGAGCTGTTTTTT. Protein: CASSKGTEVNTGELFF. The chain carries TRBV21-1 and TRBJ2-2; TRBD2, the D gene given by the table, was not confirmed from the DNA. TRBV21-1 represents a pseudogene. This CDR3 contains 16 residues.

This chain links TRBV2 with TRBJ1-1; D perhaps matches TRBD1 (5 bases). Between the trimmed V and J ends, which lost 6 bases and 2 bases, there was a span of 13 bases. Per germline, CDR1 SNHLY and CDR2 FYNNEI. CDR3 length equals 14 residues. The CDR3 DNA reads TGTGCCAGCAGCAGATCGGGGGGTAACACTGAAGCTTTCTTT. It translates to CASSRSGGNTEAFF.

DNA for the CDR3: TGCAGCGTTGAAGAACAGGGGAACACTGAAGCTTTCTTT. It translates to CSVEEQGNTEAFF. The rearrangement links TRBV29-1 to TRBJ1-1; possibly TRBD1 for D (6 bases). The CDR3 has 13 residues. Trimming removed 0 bases at V and 1 base at J, with 6 bases between. CDR1 SQVTM and CDR2 ANQGSEA come from the germline V gene.

The sample holds many counts of this clone. The rearrangement links TRBV2 to TRBJ2-7; possible D gene TRBD1, 6 bases. Deletions cut 4 bases from V and 6 bases from J, with 16 bases between. Per the germline V gene, CDR1 is SNHLY and CDR2 is FYNNEI. This CDR3 spans 14 amino acids. CDR3 region: CASSARQGFFEQYF. DNA of the CDR3: TGTGCCAGCAGTGCTCGGCAGGGGTTCTTCGAGCAGTACTTC.

This sequence joins TRBV12-3 or TRBV12-4 and TRBJ1-2; D remains ambiguous. CDR3 size: 13 residues. The germline V and J ends were trimmed by 6 bases and 4 bases, with 12 bases remaining between them. The CDR3 loop is CASSYAGGYGYTF. CDR3 nucleotides: TGTGCCAGCAGCTATGCAGGAGGCTATGGCTACACCTTC.

The chain employs TRBV27 and TRBJ2-3; 9 bases are shared with TRBD1. Germline values: CDR1 MNHEY, CDR2 SMNVEV (reference sequence). V lost 5 bases, J lost 10 bases, and 7 bases stayed unmatched. The CDR3 is 13 amino acids. DNA of the CDR3: TGTGCCAGCAGTGATTCGACAGGGGGTTCGCAGTATTTT. As protein: CASSDSTGGSQYF.

This chain uses TRBV6-5 with TRBJ1-3; D gene ambiguous. This CDR3 is built from 14 residues. CDR1 MNHEY and CDR2 SVGAGI come from the germline V gene. With 2 bases removed from V and 4 bases from J, the gap between germline ends came to 9 bases. This chain's CDR3 is CASSYDGRGNTIYF. CDR3 coding DNA: TGTGCCAGCAGTTACGACGGGAGGGGAAACACCATATATTTT.

The rearrangement joins TRBV30 to TRBJ2-7; 11 bases map to TRBD2. Per germline, CDR1 GTSNPN and CDR2 SVGIG (reference sequence). J lost 2 bases, V lost 1 base, and 4 bases had no gene match. This CDR3 has 15 residues. The CDR3 DNA follows: TGTGCCTGGAGTGGACTAGCGGGACCCACCTACGAGCAGTACTTC. Translation gives CAWSGLAGPTYEQYF.